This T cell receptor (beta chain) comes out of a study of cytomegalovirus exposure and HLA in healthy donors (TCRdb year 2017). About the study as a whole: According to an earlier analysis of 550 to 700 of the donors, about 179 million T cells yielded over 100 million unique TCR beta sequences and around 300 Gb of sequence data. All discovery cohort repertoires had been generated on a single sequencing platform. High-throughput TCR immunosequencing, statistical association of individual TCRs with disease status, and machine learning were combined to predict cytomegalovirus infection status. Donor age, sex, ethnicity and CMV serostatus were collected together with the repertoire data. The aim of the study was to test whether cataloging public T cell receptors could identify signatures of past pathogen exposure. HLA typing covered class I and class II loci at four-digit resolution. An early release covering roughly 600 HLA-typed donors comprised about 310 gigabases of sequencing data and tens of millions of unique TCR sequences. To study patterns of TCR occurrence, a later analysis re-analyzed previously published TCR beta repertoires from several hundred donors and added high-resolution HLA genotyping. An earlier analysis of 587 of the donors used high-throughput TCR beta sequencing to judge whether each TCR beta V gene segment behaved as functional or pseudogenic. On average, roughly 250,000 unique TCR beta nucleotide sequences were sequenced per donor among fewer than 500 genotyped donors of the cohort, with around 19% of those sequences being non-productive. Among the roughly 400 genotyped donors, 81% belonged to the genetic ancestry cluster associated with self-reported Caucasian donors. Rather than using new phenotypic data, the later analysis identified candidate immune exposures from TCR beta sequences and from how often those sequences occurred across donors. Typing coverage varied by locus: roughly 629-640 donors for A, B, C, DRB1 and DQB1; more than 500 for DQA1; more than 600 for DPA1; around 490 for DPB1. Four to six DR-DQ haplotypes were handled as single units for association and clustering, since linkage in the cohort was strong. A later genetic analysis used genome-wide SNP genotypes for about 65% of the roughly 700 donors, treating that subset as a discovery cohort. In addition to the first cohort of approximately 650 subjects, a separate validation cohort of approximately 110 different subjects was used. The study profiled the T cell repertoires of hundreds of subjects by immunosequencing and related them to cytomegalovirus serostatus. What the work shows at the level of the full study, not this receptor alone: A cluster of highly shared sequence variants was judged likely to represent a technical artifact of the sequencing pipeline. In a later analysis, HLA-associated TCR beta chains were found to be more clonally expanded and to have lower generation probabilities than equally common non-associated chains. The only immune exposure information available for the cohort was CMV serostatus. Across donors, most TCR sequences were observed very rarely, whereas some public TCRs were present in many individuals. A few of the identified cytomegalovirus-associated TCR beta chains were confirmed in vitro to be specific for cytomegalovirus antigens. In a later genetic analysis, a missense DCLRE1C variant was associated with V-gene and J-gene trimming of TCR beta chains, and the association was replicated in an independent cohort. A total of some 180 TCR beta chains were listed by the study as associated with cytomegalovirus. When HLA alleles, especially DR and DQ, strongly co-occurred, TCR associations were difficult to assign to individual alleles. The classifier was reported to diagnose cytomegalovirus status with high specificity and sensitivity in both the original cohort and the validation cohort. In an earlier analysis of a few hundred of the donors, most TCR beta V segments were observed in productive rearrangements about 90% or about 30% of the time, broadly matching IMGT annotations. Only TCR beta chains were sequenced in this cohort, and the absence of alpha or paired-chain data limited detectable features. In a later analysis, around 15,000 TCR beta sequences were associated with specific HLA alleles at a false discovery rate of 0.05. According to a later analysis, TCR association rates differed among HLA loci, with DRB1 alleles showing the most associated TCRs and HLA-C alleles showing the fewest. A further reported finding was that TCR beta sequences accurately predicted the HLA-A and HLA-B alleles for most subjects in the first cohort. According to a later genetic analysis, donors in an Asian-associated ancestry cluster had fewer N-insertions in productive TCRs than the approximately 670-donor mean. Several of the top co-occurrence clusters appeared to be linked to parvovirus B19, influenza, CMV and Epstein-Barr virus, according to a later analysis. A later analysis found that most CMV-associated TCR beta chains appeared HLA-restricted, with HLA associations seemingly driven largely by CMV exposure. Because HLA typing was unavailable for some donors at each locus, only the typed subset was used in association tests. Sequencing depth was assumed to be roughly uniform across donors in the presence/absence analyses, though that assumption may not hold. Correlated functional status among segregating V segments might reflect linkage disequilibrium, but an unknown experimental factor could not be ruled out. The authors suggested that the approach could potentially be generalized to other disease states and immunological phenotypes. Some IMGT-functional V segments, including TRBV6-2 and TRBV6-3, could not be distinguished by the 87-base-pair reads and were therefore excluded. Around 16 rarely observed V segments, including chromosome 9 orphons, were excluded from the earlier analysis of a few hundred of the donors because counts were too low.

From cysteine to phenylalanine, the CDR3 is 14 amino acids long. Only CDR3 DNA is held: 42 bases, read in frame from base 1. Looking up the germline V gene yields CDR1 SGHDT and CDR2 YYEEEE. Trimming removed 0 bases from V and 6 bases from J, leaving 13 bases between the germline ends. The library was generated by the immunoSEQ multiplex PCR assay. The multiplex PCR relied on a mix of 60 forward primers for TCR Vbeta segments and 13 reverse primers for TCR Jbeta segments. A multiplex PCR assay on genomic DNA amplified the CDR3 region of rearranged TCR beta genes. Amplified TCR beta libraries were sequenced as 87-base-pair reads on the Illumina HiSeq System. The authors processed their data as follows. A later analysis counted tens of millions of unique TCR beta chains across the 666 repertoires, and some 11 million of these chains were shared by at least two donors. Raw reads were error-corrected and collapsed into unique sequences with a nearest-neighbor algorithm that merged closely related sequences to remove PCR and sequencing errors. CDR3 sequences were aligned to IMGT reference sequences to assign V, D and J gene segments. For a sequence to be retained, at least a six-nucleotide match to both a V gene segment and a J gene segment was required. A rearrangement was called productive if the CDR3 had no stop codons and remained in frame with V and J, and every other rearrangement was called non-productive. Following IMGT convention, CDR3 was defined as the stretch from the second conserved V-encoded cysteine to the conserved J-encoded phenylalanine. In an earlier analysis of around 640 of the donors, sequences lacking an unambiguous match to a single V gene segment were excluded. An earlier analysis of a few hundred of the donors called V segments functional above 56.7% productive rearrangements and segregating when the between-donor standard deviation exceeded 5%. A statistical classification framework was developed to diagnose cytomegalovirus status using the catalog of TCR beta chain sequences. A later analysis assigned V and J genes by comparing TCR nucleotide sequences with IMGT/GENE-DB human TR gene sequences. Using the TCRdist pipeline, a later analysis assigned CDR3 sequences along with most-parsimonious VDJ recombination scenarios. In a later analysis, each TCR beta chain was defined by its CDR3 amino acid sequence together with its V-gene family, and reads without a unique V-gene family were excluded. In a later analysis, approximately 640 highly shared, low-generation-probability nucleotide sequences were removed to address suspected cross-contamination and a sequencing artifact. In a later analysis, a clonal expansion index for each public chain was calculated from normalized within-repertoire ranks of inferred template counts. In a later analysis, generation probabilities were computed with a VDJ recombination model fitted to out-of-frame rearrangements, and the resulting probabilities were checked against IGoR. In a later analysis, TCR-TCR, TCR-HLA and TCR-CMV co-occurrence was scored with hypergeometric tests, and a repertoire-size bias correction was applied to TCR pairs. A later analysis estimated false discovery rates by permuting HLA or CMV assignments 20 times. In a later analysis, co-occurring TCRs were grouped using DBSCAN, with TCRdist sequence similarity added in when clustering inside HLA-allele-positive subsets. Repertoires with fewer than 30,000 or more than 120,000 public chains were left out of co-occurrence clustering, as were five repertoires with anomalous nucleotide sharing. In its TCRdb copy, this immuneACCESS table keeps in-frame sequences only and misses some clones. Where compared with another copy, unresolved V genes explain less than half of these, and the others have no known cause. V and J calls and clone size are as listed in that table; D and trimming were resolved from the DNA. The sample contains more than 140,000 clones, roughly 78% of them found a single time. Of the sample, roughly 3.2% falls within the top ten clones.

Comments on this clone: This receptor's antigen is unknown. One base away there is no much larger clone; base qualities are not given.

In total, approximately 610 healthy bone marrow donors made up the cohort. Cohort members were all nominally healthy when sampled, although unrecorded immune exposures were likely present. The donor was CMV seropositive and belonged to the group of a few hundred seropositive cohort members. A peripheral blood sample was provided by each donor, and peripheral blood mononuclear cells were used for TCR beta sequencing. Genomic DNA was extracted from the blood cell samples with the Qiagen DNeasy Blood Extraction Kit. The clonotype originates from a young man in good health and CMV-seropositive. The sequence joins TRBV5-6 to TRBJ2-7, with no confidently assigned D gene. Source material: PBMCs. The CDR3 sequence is CASSLVPSQGEQYF. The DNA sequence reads TGTGCCAGCAGCTTGGTTCCTAGTCAAGGCGAGCAGTACTTC.